The 23 T cell receptor beta chains listed next were all sequenced from one sample in a study of T cell repertoires in cytomegalovirus infection. These TCRs' antigens remain unknown. A single record per CDR3 protein comes from TCRdb applying MiXCR to the reads. The table has approximately 76,000 distinct CDR3 sequences, roughly 25% seen once. The sequencing here drew on CD8+ T cells from cultured PBMCs, taken from culture after CMV antigen stimulation. The receptor set was obtained from a human donor in good health (CMV status not recorded). Some clones in this sample may be carry-over from other donors' samples.

The CDR3 sequence is CAISPAGDSPLHF. In nucleotides, the CDR3 is TGTGCCATCTCTCCGGCAGGGGACTCACCCCTCCACTTT. This chain connects TRBV10-3 to TRBJ1-6; possibly TRBD1 for D (6 bases). The CDR3 has 13 amino acids. Germline assignment: CDR1 ENHRY and CDR2 SYGVKD. V shed 8 bases and J shed 10 bases, with 15 bases lying between them.

This clonotype has more than one count but fewer than ten. The chain links TRBV7-9 to TRBJ1-2; D unresolved. CDR1 is SEHNR and CDR2 is FQNEAQ in the germline V gene (reference sequence). The CDR3 totals 13 residues. V lost 5 bases and J 4 bases, leaving 11 bases between the germline ends. The CDR3 sequence is CASSPDGFYGYTF. The CDR3, as DNA: TGTGCCAGCAGCCCTGACGGATTCTATGGCTACACCTTC.

This clonotype was detected many times. J is TRBJ2-7 and V is TRBV7-9; tentatively, D is TRBD2 (5 bases). Germline lookup yields CDR1 SEHNR and CDR2 FQNEAQ (reference sequence). The CDR3 covers 15 residues. Trimming took 5 bases from V and 0 from J, leaving 14 bases between them. CDR3 bases: TGTGCCAGCAGCCCCGCGGGCGGCTACTCCTACGAGCAGTACTTC. Translation: CASSPAGGYSYEQYF.

This clonotype was counted a few times. J is TRBJ2-2 and V is TRBV7-6, with D perhaps TRBD1 or TRBD2 (5 bases each). There are 16 residues in the CDR3. V was shortened by 0 bases and J by 7 bases, with 15 bases between the two germline ends. Germline lookup yields CDR1 SGHVS and CDR2 FNYEAQ. The CDR3 DNA sequence: TGTGCCAGCAGCTTAGCGGGGGAGACCCTACTCGGGGAGCTGTTTTTT. Translation: CASSLAGETLLGELFF.

This chain links TRBV6-5 with TRBJ1-1; D is uncertain. Germline-derived CDR1 and CDR2 are MNHEY and SVGAGI. Trimming took 0 bases from V and 5 from J, leaving 10 bases between them. The CDR3 is 14 residues long. As DNA, the CDR3 is TGTGCCAGCAGTTACTCCGTCCGGGGAACTGAAGCTTTCTTT. Translated: CASSYSVRGTEAFF.

This clonotype was picked up many times. The chain is built from TRBV28 and TRBJ2-7; D remains ambiguous. The germline V gene has CDR1 MDHEN and CDR2 SYDVKM. V shed 5 bases and J shed 3 bases, with 2 bases lying between them. CDR3 size: 10 residues. The CDR3 loop reads CASSDYEQYF. DNA of the CDR3: TGTGCCAGCAGTGACTACGAGCAGTACTTC.

About this clonotype itself: The junction departs from the called germline gene at one end, perhaps through a read error. The rearrangement joins TRBV7-9 to TRBJ1-1; 7 bases are a match to TRBD1. Germline V gene sequence: CDR1 SEHNR, CDR2 FQNEAQ (reference sequence). The CDR3 spans 13 residues. The CDR3 spells CASSPRDRAEAIF. The DNA of the CDR3 is TGTGCCAGCAGCCCCCGCGACAGGGCTGAAGCTATCTTT.

The chain couples TRBV27 to TRBJ1-1; 9 bases map to TRBD1. CDR1 and CDR2 (germline): MNHEY, SMNVEV (reference sequence). After removal of 4 bases from V and 11 bases from J, the junction contained 5 bases not matched to a gene. CDR3 size: 12 residues. As DNA, the CDR3 is TGTGCCAGCAGTTCCCACAGGGGGCGGGCTTTCTTT. Its protein product is CASSSHRGRAFF.

The gene calls are TRBV2 and TRBJ2-3; TRBD2 might be the D (5 bases). Germline CDR1 reads SNHLY; CDR2 reads FYNNEI. The CDR3 totals 14 residues. Trimming shortened V by 8 bases and J by 3 bases, and 15 bases separated the two germline ends. CDR3 in amino acids: CASLYLTGTDTQYF. CDR3 DNA sequence: TGTGCCAGCCTCTACCTTACGGGGACAGATACGCAGTATTTT. The complete variable domain, with remaining parts taken from reference TRBV2 and TRBJ2-3, reads EPEVTQTPSHQVTQMGQEVILRCVPISNHLYFYWYRQILGQKVEFLVSFYNNEISEKSEIFDDQFSVERPDGSNFTLKIRSTKLEDSAMYFCASLYLTGTDTQYFGPGTRLTVL.

The chain combines TRBV4-3 with TRBJ2-1; 7 bases match TRBD2. The CDR3 runs 16 residues. CDR1 is LGHNA and CDR2 is YSLEER in the germline V gene. V was pared by 0 bases and J by 8 bases, with 10 bases of the junction left unmatched. CDR3 nucleotides: TGCGCCAGCAGCCAAGATGGGTGGGCCAGCGGGGATGAGCAGTTCTTC. Amino acids: CASSQDGWASGDEQFF.

The chain combines TRBV5-5 with TRBJ2-1, with 8 bases aligning to TRBD2. From germline, CDR1 is SGHKS and CDR2 YYEKEE (reference sequence). V shed 1 base, J shed 10 bases, and the junction held 7 bases outside the gene matches. CDR3 length: 14 residues. The CDR3, as DNA: TGTGCCAGCAGCTTGTCGGGGGGGCCGAAAGAGCAGTTCTTC. The encoded protein is CASSLSGGPKEQFF.

This chain connects TRBV7-9 to TRBJ1-1; no definite D call. V lost 5 bases to trimming and J lost 0 bases, with 13 bases between them. The CDR3 is 15 amino acids. Germline V gives CDR1 SEHNR, CDR2 FQNEAQ (reference sequence). The CDR3 DNA is TGTGCCAGCAGCGCATTTAAAGCCATGAACACTGAAGCTTTCTTT. This translates into CASSAFKAMNTEAFF. The full variable domain, completed using reference TRBV7-9 and TRBJ1-1, is DTGVSQNPRHKITKRGQNVTFRCDPISEHNRLYWYRQTLGQGPEFLTYFQNEAQLEKSRLLSDRFSAERPKGSFSTLEIQRTEQGDSAMYLCASSAFKAMNTEAFFGQGTRLTVV.

This clonotype was detected only a few times. The chain couples TRBV7-6 to TRBJ2-3, with TRBD2 matching over 9 bases. Germline values: CDR1 SGHVS, CDR2 FNYEAQ. V lost 5 bases, J lost 7 bases, and 4 bases stayed unmatched. The CDR3 is 13 residues long. DNA for the CDR3: TGTGCCAGCAGCGCGGCGGGGGGGCATACGCAGTATTTT. Amino acid sequence: CASSAAGGHTQYF. The entire variable domain, with the rest obtained from reference TRBV7-6 and TRBJ2-3, is as follows: GAGVSQSPRYKVTKRGQDVALRCDPISGHVSLYWYRQALGQGPEFLTYFNYEAQQDKSGLPNDRFSAERPEGSISTLTIQRTEQRDSAMYRCASSAAGGHTQYFGPGTRLTVL.

In this sample, this clonotype turned up a few times. V is TRBV11-2 and J is TRBJ1-1; a possible D gene is TRBD1 (6 bases). Trimming removed 5 bases from V and 1 base from J, with 14 bases in between. This CDR3 comprises 15 residues. Germline V lookup: CDR1 SGHAT, CDR2 FQNNGV. The CDR3 DNA is TGTGCCAGCAGCGCACTACAGGGTGGGAACACTGAAGCTTTCTTT. This codes for CASSALQGGNTEAFF. Variable domain in full (rest from reference TRBV11-2 and TRBJ1-1): EAGVAQSPRYKIIEKRQSVAFWCNPISGHATLYWYQQILGQGPKLLIQFQNNGVVDDSQLPKDRFSAERLKGVDSTLKIQPAKLEDSAVYLCASSALQGGNTEAFFGQGTRLTVV.

This clonotype was counted a few times. The gene calls are TRBV28 and TRBJ2-3; no firm D call. Germline V gene sequence: CDR1 MDHEN, CDR2 SYDVKM. The CDR3 spans 13 residues. V was cut by 3 bases and J by 1 base, with 5 bases left in between. The CDR3, as DNA: TGTGCCAGCAGTTTCTCCCGCACAGATACGCAGTATTTT. Its translation is CASSFSRTDTQYF.

This chain uses TRBV9 with TRBJ2-5; 7 positions agree with TRBD1. Trimming at V came to 0 bases and at J to 4 bases, leaving 6 bases not matched to a gene. The CDR3 length is 15 residues. Germline V gene data show CDR1 as SGDLS and CDR2 as YYNGEE. This CDR3 is CASSVEGGGSETQYF. In nucleotides, the CDR3 is TGTGCCAGCAGCGTAGAAGGGGGCGGGTCAGAGACCCAGTACTTC.

There are many counts of this clonotype. The V and J genes are TRBV29-1 and TRBJ2-7; 11 nucleotides match TRBD2. The CDR3 length is 17 residues. The V gene's germline CDR1 is SQVTM and CDR2 ANQGSEA. V shed 0 bases, J shed 3 bases, and the junction held 10 bases outside the gene matches. The CDR3 sequence: CSVEDPASGGPSYEQYF. CDR3 DNA: TGCAGCGTTGAAGATCCGGCTAGCGGGGGGCCAAGCTACGAGCAGTACTTC.

This clonotype has ten or more counts. The chain is built from TRBV5-5 and TRBJ1-1, with no clear D. Germline V gives CDR1 SGHKS, CDR2 YYEKEE (reference sequence). The CDR3 runs 16 residues. V lost 2 bases and J lost 4, with 18 bases in between. The CDR3 DNA follows: TGTGCCAGCAGCTTAGCCGCACTAGGAGAGGGCACTGAAGCTTTCTTT. It translates to CASSLAALGEGTEAFF.

The chain recombines TRBV13 with TRBJ2-7; possible D gene TRBD1, 6 bases. CDR1 and CDR2 (germline): PRHDT, FYEKMQ (reference sequence). The CDR3 runs to 14 residues. V lost 4 bases and J 3 bases, leaving 13 bases between the germline ends. This chain's CDR3 is CASSSPTGGYEQYF. CDR3 DNA sequence: TGTGCCAGCAGCTCTCCGACAGGTGGCTACGAGCAGTACTTC. The variable domain in full, completed from reference TRBV13 and TRBJ2-7, reads AAGVIQSPRHLIKEKRETATLKCYPIPRHDTVYWYQQGPGQDPQFLISFYEKMQSDKGSIPDRFSAQQFSDYHSELNMSSLELGDSALYFCASSSPTGGYEQYFGPGTRLTVT.

A few counts support this clonotype. This rearrangement joins TRBV5-6 to TRBJ2-1; 8 bases align to TRBD2. After removal of 4 bases from V and 5 bases from J, the junction contained 14 bases not matched to a gene. The CDR3 runs 17 residues. The germline V gene encodes CDR1 SGHDT and CDR2 YYEEEE. The CDR3 region has the DNA TGTGCCAGCAGCCTGGGATACGGGAGGGCTGGGAACAATGAGCAGTTCTTC. Amino acids: CASSLGYGRAGNNEQFF.

CDR3 sequence reads: CASSLTDDSTNEKLFF. As DNA, the CDR3 is TGTGCCAGCAGCTTGACGGATGACTCAACTAATGAAAAACTGTTTTTT. The chain recombines TRBV5-4 with TRBJ1-4; unclear D gene. The CDR3 sequence is 16 residues long. Germline CDR1 reads SGHNT; CDR2 reads YYREEE (reference sequence). Trimming shortened V by 1 base and J by 0 bases, and 10 bases separated the two germline ends.

The chain has TRBV6-2 or TRBV6-3 and TRBJ1-1; weak D call: TRBD1 (5 bases). Trimming removed 9 bases from V and 1 base from J, with 15 bases in between. Germline V lookup: CDR1 MNHEY, CDR2 SVGEGT. This CDR3 comprises 14 residues. In nucleotides, the CDR3 is TGTGCCAGTGACGACATCCAGGGGAACACTGAAGCTTTCTTT. Protein product: CASDDIQGNTEAFF.

This clonotype was seen only a few times. Compared with germline, one end of the junction differs, possibly owing to a read error. This rearrangement joins TRBV7-7 to TRBJ1-2, with D unresolved. The CDR3 consists of 14 residues. Germline CDR1 SSHAT, CDR2 FNYEAQ (reference sequence). The CDR3 DNA is TGTGCTAGCAGCTTAGAACTTCGGGACTATGGCTACACCTTC. The encoded protein is CASSLELRDYGYTF.